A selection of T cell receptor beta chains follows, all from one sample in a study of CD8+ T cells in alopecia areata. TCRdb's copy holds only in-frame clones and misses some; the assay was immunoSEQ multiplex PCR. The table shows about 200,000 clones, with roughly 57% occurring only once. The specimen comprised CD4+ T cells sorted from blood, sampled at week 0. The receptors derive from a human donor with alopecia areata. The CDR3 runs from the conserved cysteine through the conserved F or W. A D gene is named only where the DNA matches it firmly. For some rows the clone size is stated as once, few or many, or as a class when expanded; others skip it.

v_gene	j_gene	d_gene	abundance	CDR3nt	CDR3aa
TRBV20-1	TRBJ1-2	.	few	TGCAGTGCCAGGGGCTACACCTTC	CSARGYTF
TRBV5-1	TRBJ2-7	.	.	TGCGCCAGCAGCTTGTCTGGCGGAAGCTCCTACGAGCAGTACTTC	CASSLSGGSSYEQYF
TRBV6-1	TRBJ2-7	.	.	TGTGCCAGCAGTGAAGAGTGGAGGGACGAGCAGTACTTC	CASSEEWRDEQYF
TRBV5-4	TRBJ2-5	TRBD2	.	TGTGCCAGCAGCCAGATACTAGCGGCCCAAGAGACCCAGTACTTC	CASSQILAAQETQYF
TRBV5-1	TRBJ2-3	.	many	TGCGCCAGCAGCCCGGGTCCAACGACAGATACGCAGTATTTT	CASSPGPTTDTQYF
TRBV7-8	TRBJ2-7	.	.	TGTGCCAGCAGCTCTAGGGAGGACAACTCCTACGAGCAGTACTTC	CASSSREDNSYEQYF
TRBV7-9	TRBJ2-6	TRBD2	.	TGTGCCAGCAGCGTACACTTAGGACTAGCGGGAGCTGGGGCCAACGTCCTGACTTTC	CASSVHLGLAGAGANVLTF
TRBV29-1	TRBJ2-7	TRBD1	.	TGCAGCGTTGGGGGCAAGGGGGCCGACGAGCAGTACTTC	CSVGGKGADEQYF
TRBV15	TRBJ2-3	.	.	TGTGCCACCAGCAGAGATGACCCCAGCGCCGCCCATACGCAGTATTTT	CATSRDDPSAAHTQYF
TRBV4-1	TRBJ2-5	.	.	TGCGCCAGCAGCCAAGTGACAGGTCAAGAGACCCAGTACTTC	CASSQVTGQETQYF
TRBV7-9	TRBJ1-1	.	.	TGTGCCAGCACCAGTGCTGGCGGGGGGACCACTGAAGCTTTCTTT	CASTSAGGGTTEAFF
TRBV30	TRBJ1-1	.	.	TGTGCCTGGAGTGAACAAACAGGGACTGAAGCTTTCTTT	CAWSEQTGTEAFF
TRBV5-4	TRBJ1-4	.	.	TGTGCCAGCAGCCGGGGGGGTAATGAAAAACTGTTTTTT	CASSRGGNEKLFF
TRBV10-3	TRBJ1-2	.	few	TGTGCCATCATGGGCGCTGGGTATGGCTACACCTTC	CAIMGAGYGYTF
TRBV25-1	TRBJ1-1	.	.	TGTGCCAGCACTGACAACATACGACGGACTGAAGCTTTCTTT	CASTDNIRRTEAFF
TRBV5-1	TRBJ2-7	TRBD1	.	TGCGCCAGCAGCTGGGGACAGGAGGACGAGCAGTACTTC	CASSWGQEDEQYF
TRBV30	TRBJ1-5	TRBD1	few	TGTGCCTGGAGCCACAGGGGGCTGTTTAATCAGCCCCAGCATTTT	CAWSHRGLFNQPQHF
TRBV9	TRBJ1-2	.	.	TGTGCCAGCAGCGTAGCCCAGTCCTACACCTTC	CASSVAQSYTF
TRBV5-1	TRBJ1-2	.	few	TGCGCCAGCAGCTTGGCCCGGGACTATGGCTACACCTTC	CASSLARDYGYTF
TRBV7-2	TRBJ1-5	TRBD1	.	TGTGCCAGCAGCCGGGACAGAGGTGAGGCCCAGCATTTT	CASSRDRGEAQHF
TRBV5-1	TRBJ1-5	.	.	TGCGCCAGCAGCTTGGGAGGCGTAGATCAGCCCCAGCATTTT	CASSLGGVDQPQHF
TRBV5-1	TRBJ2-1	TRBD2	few	TGCGCCAGCAGCCCCATAGCGGGGGGCGCCTACAATGAGCAGTTCTTC	CASSPIAGGAYNEQFF
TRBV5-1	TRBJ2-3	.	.	TGCGCCAGCAGCTTGTTGGCAGATACGCAGTATTTT	CASSLLADTQYF